This TCR beta chain is from a study of Tregs in tolerant kidney transplant recipients (dated by TCRdb to 2018 to 2020). With regard to the full study: TCRbeta sequencing was used in the study to identify donor-specific regulatory T cells before combined kidney and bone marrow transplantation, and the identified cells were then tracked after transplant. TCRbeta repertoire sequencing was used in a few healthy controls to compare several methods for expanding Tregs specific for an allogeneic donor. Study-wide conclusions, independent of this receptor: Expanding Tregs with activated donor B cells appeared to identify the most biologically relevant and donor-specific TCRbeta repertoire. Because the study included only a small number of patients, the results must be confirmed in larger populations and under other immunosuppression protocols. Although technical replication error seemed to be minimal, the question of biological reproducibility was not addressed directly.

This clone is a singleton in its sample. Which antigen it targets is not known. One base away there is no much larger clone; base qualities are not given. V gives up 4 bases and J gives up 4 bases, and the segment between their germline ends measures 14 bases. Taken from the germline V gene (reference sequence), the CDR1 and CDR2 loops are LNHDA and SQIVND. The CDR3 runs 14 amino acids, cysteine and phenylalanine included. Just the 42-base CDR3 DNA is kept, in frame starting at base 1. Genomic DNA was extracted from sorted cells with the QIAGEN DNeasy Blood and Tissue Kit for TCRbeta CDR3 sequencing. High-throughput TCRbeta CDR3 sequencing, including PCR amplification with bias correction and internal controls, was performed commercially through immunoSEQ. As for how the authors treated the data: Unique productive TCRbeta sequences were defined by CDR3 nucleotide sequence where primers matched, otherwise by CDR3 amino acid sequence with Vbeta and Jbeta genes. To correct sorting error, sequences shared between sorted populations at a frequency ratio of 2:1 or less were removed; the rest were assigned to the higher population. Sequences were defined as donor-reactive when expanded at least 5-fold in CFSE-low cells versus unstimulated cells and present at a frequency of at least 0.01% in CFSE-low cells. Repertoire divergence was quantified by Jensen-Shannon divergence calculated from the top 100 TCRbeta sequences ranked by frequency. When a sample had multiple sequencing runs, each run was corrected for sorting error separately and the runs were then pooled. TCRdb's version of the immuneACCESS table is confined to in-frame rearrangements and falls short of the full clone set. An unresolved V gene accounts for under half of the shortfall where checked; the remainder is of unknown origin. V, J and clone size derive from that table, while D and trimming were established from the DNA sequence. The sample includes about 240,000 clones, with about 80% observed a single time. The biggest ten clones account for over 0.5% of the sample.

Thawed PBMCs were FACS-sorted into unstimulated Tregs (CD4+CD25+CD127-), CD4+ non-Tregs (CD4+CD25-), CD4 cells and CD8 cells. Blood from healthy controls was obtained either from healthy volunteers or as purchased buffy coats. Healthy control blood was processed to PBMCs by Ficoll density gradient and cryopreserved, and patient PBMCs were collected before and after transplant. The clonotype was recovered from a human donor in good health. Material: CD4+ T cells from blood. This receptor chain uses TRBV19 and TRBJ2-7, with the D gene too uncertain to name. In nucleotide form, the sequence is TGTGCCAGTAGTAATGGGCAGGTAGAGTACGAGCAGTACTTC. This sequence encodes CASSNGQVEYEQYF.